This section outlines one T cell receptor (beta chain) sequence together with its context. Antigen unknown. This sample stems from a study of blood T cells in healthy people across ages. General study points: Comparison with aged donors showed that long-lived donors had more naive CD4+ cells and higher diversity.

This CDR3 is 15 amino acids long. The V and J ends lost 4 bases and 0 bases respectively, with 11 bases between them. CDR1 is SGHDT and CDR2 is YYEEEE in the germline V gene. Donors were healthy Caucasian individuals from Russia aged roughly 6 to 90. Then a second PCR, running roughly 6 to 11 cycles, was carried out with a sample-barcoded 5' primer and a J-beta primer mix. In TCRdb, the 5' RACE reads were re-called with MiXCR into one record per CDR3 protein. The table shows more than 1.4 million distinct CDR3 sequences, with roughly 40% occurring only once. Sequences were obtained from blood. This chain connects TRBV5-6 to TRBJ1-5; D not resolved. The origin of this receptor is a woman younger than 35 in good health. The CDR3 protein is CASSPNRYSNQPQHF. CDR3 in DNA: TGTGCCAGCAGCCCCAATCGGTATAGCAATCAGCCCCAGCATTTT.